This record looks at one T cell receptor beta chain sequence and its context. The sample is drawn from a study of blood T cell repertoires in COVID-19. Produced via immunoSEQ multiplex PCR; TCRdb's table is partial and in-frame only. The sample holds about 68,000 clones, around 87% seen once. This CDR3 spans 16 amino acids. Germline assignment: CDR1 MNHEY and CDR2 SVGEGT. The V gene end was trimmed by 0 bases and the J gene end by 5 bases; junction bases not matched to a gene: 8. The chain joins TRBV6-2 or TRBV6-3 to TRBJ2-5, with 8 positions matching TRBD2. Source material: peripheral blood. The receptor's source is a man aged 50-60 years with acute or convalescent COVID-19. The CDR3 nucleotides read TGTGCCAGCAGTTACTCGTTAACTAGCGGAGAGGAGACCCAGTACTTC. Translated, it gives CASSYSLTSGEETQYF.